A selection of T cell receptor beta chains follows, all from one sample in a study of control samples from healthy donors and cancer patients. Some clones are missing from TCRdb's copy, which holds only in-frame ones; the method was immunoSEQ multiplex PCR. The top ten hold about 14% of the sample, which has some 150,000 clones, around 94% seen once. Sequencing was performed on PBMCs. The receptors originated from a man in his sixties with colorectal cancer. CDR3s include the opening cysteine and the closing phenylalanine or tryptophan. D genes are given only for firm matches. Where a row states a size, it is once, few, many or the class of an expanded clone; other rows omit it.

clone size	V gene	D gene	J gene	CDR3 DNA	CDR3 protein
.	TRBV6-2/TRBV6-3	.	TRBJ1-2	TGTGCCAGCAGTTTATCTCGGGACACTTTCTATGGCTACACCTTC	CASSLSRDTFYGYTF
.	TRBV4-1	TRBD1	TRBJ2-7	TGCGCCAGCAGCCAAGATCCCCGGGGACAGTCCTACGAGCAGTACTTC	CASSQDPRGQSYEQYF
.	TRBV27	TRBD2	TRBJ2-3	TGTGCCAGCAGTTTTGCGGCGGGGGAGTACACAGATACGCAGTATTTT	CASSFAAGEYTDTQYF
.	TRBV4-3	.	TRBJ2-7	TGCGCCAGCAGCCAACAGGGTAACTACGAGCAGTACTTC	CASSQQGNYEQYF
once	TRBV6-5	TRBD1	TRBJ2-7	TGTGCCAGCAGGCCGGGACAGGGCCCCTACGAGCAGTACTTC	CASRPGQGPYEQYF
.	TRBV5-1	.	TRBJ2-5	TGCGCCAGCAGCTTGGGCAGGGGATTGGAGACCCAGTACTTC	CASSLGRGLETQYF
once	TRBV21-1	.	TRBJ2-1	TGTGCCAGCAGCCCGAAGAGATCCTACAATGAGCAGTTCTTC	CASSPKRSYNEQFF
.	TRBV5-1	.	TRBJ1-1	TGCGCCAGCAGCTTGGAGCGGGGCTACACTGAAGCTTTCTTT	CASSLERGYTEAFF
.	TRBV2	.	TRBJ1-2	TGTGCCAGCAGTGAGGGGGTGAGAGGGAACTATGGCTACACCTTC	CASSEGVRGNYGYTF
.	TRBV11-2	.	TRBJ1-3	TGTGCCAGCAGACCCGGACAGGGAAACACCATATATTTT	CASRPGQGNTIYF
.	TRBV5-1	.	TRBJ1-6	TGCGCCAGCAGCTCTACGGGGATTTCACCCCTCCACTTT	CASSSTGISPLHF
.	TRBV6-5	TRBD1	TRBJ1-3	TGTGCCAGCAGTTCCCGACAGGGAGCTGCTGGAAACACCATATATTTT	CASSSRQGAAGNTIYF
.	TRBV3-1/TRBV3-2	.	TRBJ1-1	TGTGCCAGCAGCCAATTTGGGGCAGGGAACACTGAAGCTTTCTTT	CASSQFGAGNTEAFF
.	TRBV15	.	TRBJ1-4	TGTGCCACCAGCAGTAGGCAGGGCTATAATGAAAAACTGTTTTTT	CATSSRQGYNEKLFF
.	TRBV3-1/TRBV3-2	TRBD2	TRBJ2-7	TGTGCCAGCAGCCAAGTCTGGGGTGGGGCGGGGGCCTACGAGCAGTACTTC	CASSQVWGGAGAYEQYF
.	TRBV19	TRBD1	TRBJ1-5	TGTGCCAGTAGTATAGCACGTGGGGACAGCACCCTTCAGCCCCAGCATTTT	CASSIARGDSTLQPQHF
.	TRBV6-5	.	TRBJ1-1	TGTGCCAGCAGTTACAGTACGAACACTGAAGCTTTCTTT	CASSYSTNTEAFF
once	TRBV28	.	TRBJ1-4	TGTGCCAGCAGTTCAGGGCAAGCTGAAGAAAAACTGTTTTTT	CASSSGQAEEKLFF
.	TRBV5-1	.	TRBJ2-7	TGCGCCAGCAGCTCTCTCCCGGGGGAGCAGTACTTC	CASSSLPGEQYF
.	TRBV6-2/TRBV6-3	TRBD1	TRBJ1-2	TGTGCCAGCAGTACGATACCGGGACAGGGGGTCTATGGCTACACCTTC	CASSTIPGQGVYGYTF
.	TRBV7-9	.	TRBJ2-7	TGTGCCAGCAGCACCCGGACTGAGCAGTACTTC	CASSTRTEQYF
.	TRBV19	.	TRBJ2-6	TGTGCCAGTAGTATAGACCGTGGGTTTGCTGGGGCCAACGTCCTGACTTTC	CASSIDRGFAGANVLTF
.	TRBV3-1/TRBV3-2	.	TRBJ2-2	TGTGCCAGCAACCACCATCAGGCTAGCGCCCGAATCGCTCCACGGGGAGCTGTTTTT	CASNHHQASARIAPRGAVF
.	TRBV5-1	.	TRBJ2-5	TGCGCCAGCAGCTTGGCCTGGGGCAGGGCGAACCAAGAGACCCAGTACTTC	CASSLAWGRANQETQYF
.	TRBV29-1	.	TRBJ2-4	TGCAGCGTTGCCATTAAGGACGGGCCGAGTGGGATTCAGTACTTC	CSVAIKDGPSGIQYF
.	TRBV6-5	.	TRBJ2-2	TGTGCCAGCAGTCCAGGAATGGGGAACACCGGGGAGCTGTTTTTT	CASSPGMGNTGELFF
once	TRBV19	TRBD1	TRBJ2-7	TGTGCCAGTAGTATAGATGTACAGGGGACGAACGAGCAGTACTTC	CASSIDVQGTNEQYF
.	TRBV6-5	TRBD1	TRBJ1-2	TGTGCCAGCAGTTACACCACGGACAGGGGGGGTGGCTACACCTTC	CASSYTTDRGGGYTF
.	TRBV9	.	TRBJ1-1	TGTGCCAGCAGCCCCCGGAATATGAACACTGAAGCTTTCTTT	CASSPRNMNTEAFF
.	TRBV27	TRBD1	TRBJ1-2	TGTGCCAGCAGTCCCTCCGGGACAGCTCTACATGGCTACACCTTC	CASSPSGTALHGYTF
.	TRBV11-2	.	TRBJ2-7	TGTGCCAGCAGCTTAGTAAAGTATTCGGGCGAGCAGTACTTC	CASSLVKYSGEQYF
.	TRBV4-1	.	TRBJ1-2	TGCGCCAGCAGCCAAAGTTCAGGAGCTAACTATGGCTACACCTTC	CASSQSSGANYGYTF
.	TRBV6-5	TRBD1	TRBJ1-5	TGTGCCATCCGGAGGGGGCAGGATCAGCCCCAGCATTTT	CAIRRGQDQPQHF
.	TRBV19	TRBD2	TRBJ2-3	TGTGCCAGTAGTCCAGGACTAGCGGGGGGTACTAGCACAGATACGCAGTATTTT	CASSPGLAGGTSTDTQYF
.	TRBV7-9	.	TRBJ1-1	TGTGCCAGCAGCTTAGTAGGGAGTGAAGCTTTCTTT	CASSLVGSEAFF
.	TRBV6-1	.	TRBJ2-1	TGTGCCAGCAGTGAAGCAGGAGAGAACAATGAGCAGTTCTTC	CASSEAGENNEQFF
once	TRBV19	.	TRBJ1-1	TGTGCCAGTAGTATGATGGGGGTGGGGAGGACTGAAGCTTTCTTT	CASSMMGVGRTEAFF
.	TRBV7-9	.	TRBJ2-4	TGTGCCAGCAGCCCGGACGGGACCCGGATTCAGTACTTC	CASSPDGTRIQYF
.	TRBV13	TRBD1	TRBJ1-6	TGTGCCAGCAGCATAAATCTCGGGACAGGGTTCAGCTCCTATAATTCACCCCTCCACTTT	CASSINLGTGFSSYNSPLHF
.	TRBV19	TRBD2	TRBJ2-5	TGTGCCAGTAGTATCGGGGGGGACTACCACCCCAAGGGGACCCAGTACTTC	CASSIGGDYHPKGTQYF